The clone carrying this T cell receptor beta chain was seen more than once but under ten times. V was shortened by 2 bases and J by 8 bases, with 18 bases between the two germline ends. The CDR3 loop spans 15 amino acids. Germline lookup yields CDR1 KGHSH and CDR2 LQKENI. The entry originates in a study of cytomegalovirus exposure and HLA in healthy donors. The primer mix had 60 Vbeta and 13 Jbeta primers. Method: immunoSEQ multiplex PCR; TCRdb's copy keeps in-frame clones and lacks some. Altogether fewer than 200,000 clones are present, approximately 11% being singletons, with the ten largest covering 7.8%.

This TCR derives from a man aged 45-60 years in good health and CMV-seropositive. The sample taken for sequencing was PBMCs. The rearrangement links TRBV18 to TRBJ1-1; D remains ambiguous. DNA of the CDR3: TGTGCCAGCTCACCAACGGTGGTTGCGGGATACGAAGCTTTCTTT. Protein sequence: CASSPTVVAGYEAFF.